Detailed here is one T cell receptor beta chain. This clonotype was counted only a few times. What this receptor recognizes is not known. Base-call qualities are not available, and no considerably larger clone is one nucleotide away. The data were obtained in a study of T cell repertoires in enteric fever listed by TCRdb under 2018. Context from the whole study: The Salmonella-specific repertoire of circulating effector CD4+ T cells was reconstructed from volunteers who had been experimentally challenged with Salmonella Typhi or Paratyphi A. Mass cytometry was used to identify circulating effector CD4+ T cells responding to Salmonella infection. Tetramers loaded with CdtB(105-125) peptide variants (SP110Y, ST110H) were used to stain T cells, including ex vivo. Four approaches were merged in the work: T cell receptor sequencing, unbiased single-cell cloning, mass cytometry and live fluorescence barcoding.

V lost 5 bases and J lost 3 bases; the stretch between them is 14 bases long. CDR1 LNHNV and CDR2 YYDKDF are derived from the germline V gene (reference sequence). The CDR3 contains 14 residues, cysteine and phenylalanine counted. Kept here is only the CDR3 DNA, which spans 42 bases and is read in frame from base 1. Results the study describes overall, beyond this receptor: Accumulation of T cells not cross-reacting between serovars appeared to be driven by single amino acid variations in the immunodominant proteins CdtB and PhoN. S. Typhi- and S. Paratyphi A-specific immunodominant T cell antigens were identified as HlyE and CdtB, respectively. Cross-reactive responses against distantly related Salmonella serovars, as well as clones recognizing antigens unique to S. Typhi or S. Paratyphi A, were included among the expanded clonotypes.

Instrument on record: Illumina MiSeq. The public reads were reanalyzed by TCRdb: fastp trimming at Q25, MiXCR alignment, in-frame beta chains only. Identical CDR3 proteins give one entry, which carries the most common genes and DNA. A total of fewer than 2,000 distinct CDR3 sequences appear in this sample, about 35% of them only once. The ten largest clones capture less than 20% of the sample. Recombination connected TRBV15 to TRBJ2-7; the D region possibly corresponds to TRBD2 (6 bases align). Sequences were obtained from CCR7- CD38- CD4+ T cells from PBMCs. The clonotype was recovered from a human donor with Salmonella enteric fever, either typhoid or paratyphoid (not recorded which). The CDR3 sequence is CATSEGLIVYEQYF. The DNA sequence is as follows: TGTGCCACCAGCGAGGGACTCATAGTCTACGAGCAGTACTTC.